Here is one TCR beta chain with its context. TCRdb's table, derived via immunoSEQ multiplex PCR, lists solely in-frame clones and lacks some. The sample has nearly 400,000 clones, over 75% seen once. Treatment here: around 19 received Ad26.COV2.S at low or high dose, single or two shots; five or six received placebo; per-sample allocation not given. Sampling was done on day 63 after the first vaccine or placebo injection. These data are taken from a study of Ad26.COV2.S vaccination and SARS-CoV-2 variants. This specimen consisted of peripheral blood, obtained in a trial of Ad26.COV2.S vaccine versus placebo. The sequence derives from a person aged 18-60 years who received the Ad26.COV2.S COVID-19 vaccine or a placebo.

The CDR3 coding sequence is TGCGCCAGCAGCTTTGAAAAGCATGAGCAGTTCTTC. Protein: CASSFEKHEQFF. This chain connects TRBV5-1 to TRBJ2-1, with unresolved D. The germline CDR1 and CDR2 sequences are SGHRS and YFSETQ. Trimming removed 2 bases at V and 8 bases at J, with 8 bases between. The CDR3 is made up of 12 amino acids.